These 29 T cell receptor beta chains originate from one sample sequenced in a study of PD-1 blockade in classical Hodgkin lymphoma. The patients all showed relapse after autologous stem cell transplantation, while their brentuximab vedotin exposure varied. Clones were read by immunoSEQ multiplex PCR, and TCRdb kept only the in-frame ones, dropping some. The table shows around 20,000 clones, with about nine tenths occurring only once. The material was peripheral blood mononuclear cells (PBMCs), obtained before the second cycle of nivolumab. The receptor set was obtained from a human donor with classical Hodgkin lymphoma.

The chain is built from TRBV5-1 and TRBJ2-2, with 7 positions matching TRBD1. Germline V gene data show CDR1 as SGHRS and CDR2 as YFSETQ. The CDR3 loop spans 16 amino acids. The V and J ends lost 4 bases and 0 bases, in that order; junction bases with no gene match: 6. The chain's CDR3 is CASSITGTANTGELFF. In DNA form, the CDR3 reads TGCGCCAGCAGCATCACCGGGACAGCGAACACCGGGGAGCTGTTTTTT.

This chain joins TRBV9 and TRBJ1-3, with D unclear. The CDR3 runs to 16 residues. V lost 0 bases, J lost 0 bases, and 10 bases lay in between. CDR1 SGDLS and CDR2 YYNGEE come from the germline V gene. CDR3 coding DNA: TGTGCCAGCAGCGTAGGGCAGCTGAGCTCTGGAAACACCATATATTTT. Translated: CASSVGQLSSGNTIYF.

V gene TRBV2 combines with J gene TRBJ2-2; D might be TRBD1 (5 bases). Per the germline V gene, CDR1 is SNHLY and CDR2 is FYNNEI. The CDR3 totals 15 residues. The V end was cut by 2 bases, the J end by 3 bases, with 10 bases between. DNA for the CDR3: TGTGCCAGCAGTGAAAGTCAGGGCTACACCGGGGAGCTGTTTTTT. Residues: CASSESQGYTGELFF.

The chain links TRBV28 to TRBJ2-3; D is perhaps TRBD2 (7 bases). Deletions cut 6 bases from V and 2 bases from J, with 15 bases between. This CDR3 contains 15 residues. CDR1 and CDR2 from the germline V gene are MDHEN and SYDVKM. CDR3 in DNA: TGTGCCAGCAGCATGGCGGGGGCCCCCACAGATACGCAGTATTTT. As protein: CASSMAGAPTDTQYF. Filled out from reference TRBV28 and TRBJ2-3, the complete variable domain reads DVKVTQSSRYLVKRTGEKVFLECVQDMDHENMFWYRQDPGLGLRLIYFSYDVKMKEKGDIPEGYSVSREKKERFSLILESASTNQTSMYLCASSMAGAPTDTQYFGPGTRLTVL.

As to this clone: This sample also contains other DNA sequences that code for the same CDR3. The chain couples TRBV5-1 to TRBJ1-1, with D hard to call. Germline CDR1 reads SGHRS; CDR2 reads YFSETQ. Trimming cost V 0 bases and J 1 base, with 7 bases left between them. This CDR3 is built from 14 residues. CDR3 DNA: TGCGCCAGCAGCTTGGATTCCGCGAACACTGAAGCTTTCTTT. Residues: CASSLDSANTEAFF.

The chain combines TRBV9 with TRBJ2-7, with D perhaps matching TRBD1 (7 bases). Trimming pared 0 bases from V and 2 bases from J, leaving 15 bases between. This CDR3 has 16 amino acids. From germline, CDR1 is SGDLS and CDR2 YYNGEE. The CDR3 region has the DNA TGTGCCAGCAGCGTAGGACTCGGAGGGGGCCCCTACGAGCAGTACTTC. This sequence encodes CASSVGLGGGPYEQYF.

The chain combines TRBV18 with TRBJ1-3; possible D gene TRBD1, 5 bases. The V end was cut by 2 bases, the J end by 0 bases, with 11 bases between. The CDR3 has 16 amino acids. CDR1 and CDR2 from the germline V gene are KGHSH and LQKENI. This CDR3 reads CASSPLGDDSGNTIYF. Written as DNA, the CDR3 is TGTGCCAGCTCACCATTAGGGGACGACTCTGGAAACACCATATATTTT.

This chain connects TRBV4-1 to TRBJ2-1, with 10 bases fitting TRBD2. The CDR3 contains 17 residues. The ends lost 1 base at V and 5 bases at J; junction bases unmatched: 8. Germline assignment: CDR1 MGHRA and CDR2 YSYEKL. CDR3 region: CASSQGALTSGHNEQFF. In nucleotides, the CDR3 is TGCGCCAGCAGCCAAGGAGCGTTGACTAGCGGGCACAATGAGCAGTTCTTC.

This clone showed up just a few times. V usage is TRBV5-1 and J usage is TRBJ1-1, with D possibly matching TRBD1 (5 bases). The CDR3 is 13 amino acids. Germline lookup yields CDR1 SGHRS and CDR2 YFSETQ. V lost 2 bases, J lost 6 bases, and 11 bases lay in between. The CDR3 bases are TGCGCCAGCAGCTTCACTCAAGGGGCTGAAGCTTTCTTT. Protein sequence: CASSFTQGAEAFF. Looking up the rest from reference TRBV5-1 and TRBJ1-1 gives the full variable domain: KAGVTQTPRYLIKTRGQQVTLSCSPISGHRSVSWYQQTPGQGLQFLFEYFSETQRNKGNFPGRFSGRQFSNSRSEMNVSTLELGDSALYLCASSFTQGAEAFFGQGTRLTVV.

Concerning this clone: At one boundary the junction diverges from the germline segment, which might be a read error. The chain employs TRBV7-7 and TRBJ2-3; possibly TRBD1 for D (5 bases). Germline values: CDR1 SSHAT, CDR2 FNYEAQ (reference sequence). This CDR3 comprises 13 residues. CDR3 nucleotide sequence: TGTGCTAGCAGCTTGGACACGGACGATACGCAGTATTTT. Translation gives CASSLDTDDTQYF.

The chain carries TRBV5-1 and TRBJ2-7, with 9 nucleotides matching TRBD2. The CDR3 is made up of 14 amino acids. Germline lookup yields CDR1 SGHRS and CDR2 YFSETQ. Trimming took 0 bases from V and 6 from J; bases not matched to a gene: 4. CDR3 loop: CASSLVAGVGEQYF. The CDR3 nucleotides read TGCGCCAGCAGCTTGGTAGCGGGGGTCGGCGAGCAGTACTTC.

V and J are TRBV14 and TRBJ2-1; the D gene is possibly TRBD2 (5 bases). The CDR3 consists of 14 residues. V was clipped by 1 base and J by 12 bases, with 16 bases between them. Germline V gene sequence: CDR1 SGHDN, CDR2 FVKESK. CDR3 amino acids: CASSQAQQGGGQFF. DNA for the CDR3: TGTGCCAGCAGCCAAGCCCAACAAGGAGGAGGGCAGTTCTTC. The variable domain in full, completed from reference TRBV14 and TRBJ2-1, reads EAGVTQFPSHSVIEKGQTVTLRCDPISGHDNLYWYRRVMGKEIKFLLHFVKESKQDESGMPNNRFLAERTGGTYSTLKVQPAELEDSGVYFCASSQAQQGGGQFFGPGTRLTVL.

The chain recombines TRBV27 with TRBJ2-7, with no clear D. The V gene's germline CDR1 is MNHEY and CDR2 SMNVEV (reference sequence). The CDR3 is 13 amino acids. V shed 3 bases and J shed 1 base, with 7 bases lying between them. Here the CDR3 reads CASSFQESYEQYF. CDR3 sequence (DNA): TGTGCCAGCAGTTTCCAGGAGTCCTACGAGCAGTACTTC.

The V gene is TRBV5-5, the J gene TRBJ1-1; D may be TRBD1 (6 bases). Trimming removed 10 bases from V and 1 base from J, with 11 bases in between. The CDR3 runs 12 residues. The germline V gene has CDR1 SGHKS and CDR2 YYEKEE (reference sequence). CDR3 sequence: CARQTGNTEAFF. The CDR3 DNA is TGTGCCCGGCAGACAGGGAACACTGAAGCTTTCTTT. The complete variable domain, with remaining parts taken from reference TRBV5-5 and TRBJ1-1, reads DAGVTQSPTHLIKTRGQQVTLRCSPISGHKSVSWYQQVLGQGPQFIFQYYEKEERGRGNFPDRFSARQFPNYSSELNVNALLLGDSALYLCARQTGNTEAFFGQGTRLTVV.

This clone has a handful of counts. The chain has TRBV27 and TRBJ2-5, with 9 bases fitting TRBD1. Losses at the gene ends were 4 bases for V and 6 bases for J; bases not matched to a gene: 9. The CDR3 covers 15 residues. The germline gives CDR1 MNHEY, CDR2 SMNVEV (reference sequence). The CDR3 spells CASSSSGTGWKTQYF. CDR3 nucleotides: TGTGCCAGCAGTTCCTCCGGGACAGGGTGGAAGACCCAGTACTTC.

This chain joins TRBV5-1 and TRBJ2-3; maybe TRBD1 (6 bases). The V gene lost 1 base and the J gene lost 0 bases, with 12 bases spanning the gap. Germline CDR1 is SGHRS and CDR2 is YFSETQ. The CDR3 covers 16 residues. CDR3 region: CASSLIGQTSTDTQYF. Written as DNA, the CDR3 is TGCGCCAGCAGCTTGATTGGACAGACCAGCACAGATACGCAGTATTTT.

This chain uses TRBV5-5 with TRBJ1-5; D unclear. The CDR3 spans 16 residues. Germline CDR1 and CDR2: SGHKS and YYEKEE (reference sequence). Trimming cost V 4 bases and J 3 bases, with 17 bases left between them. The chain's CDR3 is CASSRLPDGANQPQHF. The CDR3 DNA reads TGTGCCAGCAGCCGTCTTCCAGACGGAGCCAATCAGCCCCAGCATTTT.

The V call is TRBV6-1, the J call TRBJ2-1; D is possibly TRBD2 (5 bases). The CDR3 consists of 16 residues. Germline V gene lookup returns CDR1 MNHNS and CDR2 SASEGT. Deletions cut 3 bases from V and 6 bases from J, with 18 bases between. In nucleotides, the CDR3 is TGTGCCAGCAGTGATAGCCCCGGGGTCGGCGGCAATGAGCAGTTCTTC. Translating it yields CASSDSPGVGGNEQFF.

The rearrangement joins TRBV7-6 to TRBJ2-5; 7 bases match TRBD2. Germline V lookup: CDR1 SGHVS, CDR2 FNYEAQ. The V segment lost 1 base and the J segment 5 bases; nucleotides outside the gene matches: 4. The CDR3 consists of 14 residues. This CDR3 is CASSLVGGFETQYF. In DNA, the CDR3 is TGTGCCAGCAGCTTAGTCGGGGGGTTTGAGACCCAGTACTTC. Looking up the rest from reference TRBV7-6 and TRBJ2-5 gives the full variable domain: GAGVSQSPRYKVTKRGQDVALRCDPISGHVSLYWYRQALGQGPEFLTYFNYEAQQDKSGLPNDRFSAERPEGSISTLTIQRTEQRDSAMYRCASSLVGGFETQYFGPGTRLLVL.

The chain uses TRBV15 and TRBJ2-7, with TRBD1 as a possible D gene (6 bases). The germline V and J ends were trimmed by 0 bases and 4 bases, with 13 bases remaining between them. The CDR3 has 15 residues. Germline values: CDR1 LNHNV, CDR2 YYDKDF (reference sequence). The CDR3 region is CATSRDRYRVYEQYF. The CDR3 DNA reads as TGTGCCACCAGCAGAGATCGGTACAGGGTTTACGAGCAGTACTTC.

V and J are TRBV29-1 and TRBJ2-5, with D perhaps TRBD2 (7 bases). CDR3 length: 13 amino acids. Trimming shortened V by 4 bases and J by 5 bases, and 14 bases separated the two germline ends. CDR1 is SQVTM and CDR2 is ANQGSEA in the germline V gene. CDR3 loop: CSVGGGGGETQYF. The DNA of the CDR3 is TGCAGCGTTGGGGGGGGCGGCGGGGAGACCCAGTACTTC.

The count of this clone is one. The chain joins TRBV7-9 to TRBJ1-2; maybe TRBD1 (6 bases). The germline V and J ends were trimmed by 2 bases and 8 bases, with 18 bases remaining between them. Germline V gives CDR1 SEHNR, CDR2 FQNEAQ (reference sequence). The CDR3 runs 15 residues. Here the CDR3 reads CASSLTPLGAEGYTF. CDR3 nucleotide sequence: TGTGCCAGCAGCTTAACCCCGTTGGGGGCTGAAGGCTACACCTTC.

The chain couples TRBV18 to TRBJ2-1; no definite D call. Per germline, CDR1 KGHSH and CDR2 LQKENI. V shed 3 bases and J shed 0 bases, with 9 bases lying between them. The length of the CDR3 is 15 residues. The CDR3 DNA reads as TGTGCCAGCTCACCGGCGGTAAGCTCCTACAATGAGCAGTTCTTC. This encodes CASSPAVSSYNEQFF.

The chain is built from TRBV6-5 and TRBJ2-1, with D uncertain. CDR3 length: 13 residues. V gave up 6 bases and J gave up 13 bases, with 19 bases separating them. Germline loops: CDR1 MNHEY, CDR2 SVGAGI. The CDR3 nucleotides are TGTGCCAGCAGCCGGCGGCAGACCCCACGCCAGTTCTTC. Protein product: CASSRRQTPRQFF.

The chain links TRBV5-4 to TRBJ2-3; 9 nucleotides align to TRBD2. After removal of 4 bases from V and 0 bases from J, the junction contained 3 bases not matched to a gene. The germline V gene has CDR1 SGHNT and CDR2 YYREEE (reference sequence). There are 15 residues in the CDR3. The DNA of the CDR3 is TGTGCCAGCAGCCAGACTAGCGGTAGCACAGATACGCAGTATTTT. Translation gives CASSQTSGSTDTQYF.

V is TRBV15 and J is TRBJ1-1, with TRBD1 as a possible D gene (6 bases). V lost 0 bases to trimming and J lost 7 bases, with 24 bases between them. Germline CDR1 reads LNHNV; CDR2 reads YYDKDF (reference sequence). CDR3 length: 18 residues. For the CDR3, the DNA is TGTGCCACCAGCAGAGATAGGGGGGCAGGGGACTTCGTGAATGAAGCTTTCTTT. Translation: CATSRDRGAGDFVNEAFF.

This rearrangement joins TRBV5-1 to TRBJ2-2; D remains unclear. The germline V gene encodes CDR1 SGHRS and CDR2 YFSETQ. The CDR3 length is 13 residues. The V end lost 3 bases, the J end lost 7 bases, and 10 bases lay between the germline ends. The CDR3 sequence is CASSSLLGGELFF. CDR3 sequence (DNA): TGCGCCAGCAGCTCGTTATTAGGCGGGGAGCTGTTTTTT.

This sequence joins TRBV19 and TRBJ1-1; weak D call: TRBD1 (5 bases). Per the germline V gene, CDR1 is LNHDA and CDR2 is SQIVND (reference sequence). The CDR3 runs 15 residues. V was clipped by 4 bases and J by 0 bases, with 12 bases between them. The chain's CDR3 is CASSKSGSVNTEAFF. The CDR3 nucleotides are TGTGCCAGTAGTAAGTCAGGGTCGGTGAACACTGAAGCTTTCTTT.

The chain recombines TRBV6-5 with TRBJ2-7, with D possibly matching TRBD1 (6 bases). The CDR3 is 13 amino acids. V was trimmed by 6 bases and J by 2 bases, leaving 11 bases between them. The germline CDR1 and CDR2 sequences are MNHEY and SVGAGI. The CDR3 region is CASRKNRAYEQYF. CDR3 bases: TGTGCCAGCAGGAAAAACAGGGCCTACGAGCAGTACTTC.